The 14 T cell receptor beta chains below all came from one sample that was sequenced in a study of blood T cell repertoires in COVID-19. Profiled with immunoSEQ multiplex PCR; TCRdb holds only in-frame clones, not every one. The sample lists over 200,000 clones, under 90% occurring once. Sequencing input: PBMCs or T cells enriched from blood (not recorded which). These TCRs come from a man between 18 and 29 years old who had recovered from COVID-19.

The chain joins TRBV19 to TRBJ1-2; D is unresolved. The ends were cut back, 5 bases at V and 6 bases at J, with 16 bases in the middle. This CDR3 region has 14 residues. Germline V gene lookup returns CDR1 LNHDA and CDR2 SQIVND (reference sequence). In DNA, the CDR3 is TGTGCCAGTAGTTCCTCGCCGAGGGCCGATGGCTACACCTTC. It encodes CASSSSPRADGYTF.

A few counts support this clone. The V and J genes are TRBV19 and TRBJ1-2; 9 positions agree with TRBD1. Trimming at V came to 9 bases and at J to 2 bases, leaving 10 bases not matched to a gene. Germline V gives CDR1 LNHDA, CDR2 SQIVND (reference sequence). This CDR3 is built from 15 residues. The CDR3 reads CASAPGTGLNYGYTF. The DNA for the CDR3 is TGTGCCAGCGCGCCCGGGACAGGGCTAAACTATGGCTACACCTTC.

The chain combines TRBV10-1 with TRBJ2-2, with TRBD2 matching over 8 bases. Germline V CDR1 and CDR2: WNHNN, SYGVQD (reference sequence). The CDR3 length is 16 residues. V lost 4 bases to trimming and J lost 5 bases; unmatched junction nucleotides: 9. The CDR3 region is CASSALGRANTGELFF. The CDR3 bases are TGCGCCAGCAGTGCCCTCGGGAGGGCTAATACCGGGGAGCTGTTTTTT.

The chain uses TRBV30 and TRBJ2-3; 15 positions agree with TRBD2. This CDR3 contains 16 residues. The V segment lost 3 bases and the J segment 6 bases; nucleotides outside the gene matches: 7. Germline V gene data show CDR1 as GTSNPN and CDR2 as SVGIG (reference sequence). Here the CDR3 reads CAWRRTSGGARDTQYF. The CDR3 DNA is TGTGCCTGGAGGCGGACTAGCGGGGGGGCCAGGGATACGCAGTATTTT.

This clone was counted a few times. V is TRBV6-5 and J is TRBJ1-1; possibly TRBD1 for D (5 bases). V gave up 6 bases and J gave up 4 bases, with 15 bases separating them. Germline lookup yields CDR1 MNHEY and CDR2 SVGAGI. The CDR3 loop spans 14 amino acids. DNA of the CDR3: TGTGCCAGCAGAGAGACAGCGGGAACCACTGAAGCTTTCTTT. Its protein is CASRETAGTTEAFF.

V usage is TRBV28 and J usage is TRBJ2-1; weak D call: TRBD2 (5 bases). CDR1 is MDHEN and CDR2 is SYDVKM in the germline V gene. V lost 4 bases to trimming and J lost 4 bases, with 14 bases between them. The CDR3 runs 15 residues. The CDR3 here is CASSSASGLYNEQFF. The CDR3 coding sequence is TGTGCCAGCAGTTCCGCGTCGGGGTTATACAATGAGCAGTTCTTC.

The gene calls are TRBV7-3 and TRBJ2-2; TRBD2 matches 7 bases. Germline CDR1 and CDR2: SGHTA and FQGTGA. The V segment lost 5 bases and the J segment 2 bases; nucleotides outside the gene matches: 5. The CDR3 sequence is 15 residues long. CDR3 region: CASSQAGHNTGELFF. The CDR3 region has the DNA TGTGCCAGCAGCCAAGCGGGGCATAACACCGGGGAGCTGTTTTTT.

This chain connects TRBV30 to TRBJ2-4; 9 nucleotides align to TRBD1. The trim removed 3 bases at V and 6 bases at J, leaving 6 bases unmatched. The germline gives CDR1 GTSNPN, CDR2 SVGIG (reference sequence). This CDR3 comprises 14 residues. DNA for the CDR3: TGTGCCTGGAGCCGGGACAGGGCGGCAAACATTCAGTACTTC. It translates to CAWSRDRAANIQYF.

This chain joins TRBV11-2 and TRBJ1-1; 7 nucleotides align to TRBD1. Germline loops: CDR1 SGHAT, CDR2 FQNNGV. This CDR3 contains 13 residues. The V segment lost 0 bases and the J segment 7 bases; nucleotides outside the gene matches: 2. The CDR3 DNA reads as TGTGCCAGCAGCTTAGACAGGGGGTATGAAGCTTTCTTT. This codes for CASSLDRGYEAFF. Using reference TRBV11-2 and TRBJ1-1 for the parts outside the CDR3, the full variable domain is EAGVAQSPRYKIIEKRQSVAFWCNPISGHATLYWYQQILGQGPKLLIQFQNNGVVDDSQLPKDRFSAERLKGVDSTLKIQPAKLEDSAVYLCASSLDRGYEAFFGQGTRLTVV.

V is TRBV9 and J is TRBJ2-3, with no clear D. Looked up from germline, CDR1 is SGDLS and CDR2 is YYNGEE. V dropped 6 bases and J dropped 2 bases, with 16 bases sitting between them. This CDR3 region has 15 residues. The CDR3 bases are TGTGCCAGCACCTCAATCGGCGGAATCACAGATACGCAGTATTTT. This codes for CASTSIGGITDTQYF.

V is TRBV13 and J is TRBJ2-7, with D maybe TRBD2 (6 bases). CDR1 is PRHDT, CDR2 FYEKMQ, per germline (reference sequence). This CDR3 contains 16 residues. Trimming took 0 bases from V and 1 from J, leaving 13 bases between them. CDR3 in amino acids: CASSLGRKGRSYEQYF. For the CDR3, the DNA is TGTGCCAGCAGCTTAGGCCGCAAGGGGAGGTCCTACGAGCAGTACTTC.

The chain uses TRBV10-3 and TRBJ2-7; 13 bases agree with TRBD2. CDR3 size: 16 residues. The V segment lost 6 bases and the J segment 6 bases; nucleotides outside the gene matches: 11. CDR1 and CDR2 (germline): ENHRY, SYGVKD. The CDR3 sequence: CAIRAGLAGKEVEQYF. CDR3 sequence (DNA): TGTGCCATCAGGGCGGGACTAGCGGGGAAGGAGGTCGAGCAGTACTTC.

The V and J genes are TRBV28 and TRBJ1-1; TRBD1 is a possible D gene (6 bases). The CDR3 sequence is 14 residues long. Germline values: CDR1 MDHEN, CDR2 SYDVKM. V lost 7 bases to trimming and J lost 1 base, with 13 bases between them. CDR3 loop: CASTPTGRNTEAFF. CDR3 DNA sequence: TGTGCCAGCACCCCCACAGGGCGGAACACTGAAGCTTTCTTT.

The chain couples TRBV5-1 to TRBJ2-3; 12 nucleotides line up with TRBD2. CDR1 is SGHRS, CDR2 YFSETQ, per germline. V was clipped by 4 bases and J by 4 bases; unmatched bases: 7. The CDR3 consists of 16 residues. CDR3 in amino acids: CASSRTSGGRSDTQYF. CDR3 DNA sequence: TGCGCCAGCAGCAGAACTAGCGGGGGGAGATCAGATACGCAGTATTTT.